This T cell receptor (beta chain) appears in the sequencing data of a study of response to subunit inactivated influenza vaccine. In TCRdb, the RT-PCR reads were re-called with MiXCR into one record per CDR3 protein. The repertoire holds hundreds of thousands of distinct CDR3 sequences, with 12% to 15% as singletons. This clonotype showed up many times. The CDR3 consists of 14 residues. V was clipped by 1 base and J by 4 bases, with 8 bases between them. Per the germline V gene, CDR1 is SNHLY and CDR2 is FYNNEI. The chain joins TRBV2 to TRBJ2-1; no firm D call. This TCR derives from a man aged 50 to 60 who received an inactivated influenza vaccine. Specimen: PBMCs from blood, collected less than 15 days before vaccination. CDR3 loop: CASSEGQTYNEQFF. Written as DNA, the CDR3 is TGTGCCAGCAGTGAAGGCCAGACGTACAATGAGCAGTTCTTC. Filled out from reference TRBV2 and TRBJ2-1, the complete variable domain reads EPEVTQTPSHQVTQMGQEVILRCVPISNHLYFYWYRQILGQKVEFLVSFYNNEISEKSEIFDDQFSVERPDGSNFTLKIRSTKLEDSAMYFCASSEGQTYNEQFFGPGTRLTVL.